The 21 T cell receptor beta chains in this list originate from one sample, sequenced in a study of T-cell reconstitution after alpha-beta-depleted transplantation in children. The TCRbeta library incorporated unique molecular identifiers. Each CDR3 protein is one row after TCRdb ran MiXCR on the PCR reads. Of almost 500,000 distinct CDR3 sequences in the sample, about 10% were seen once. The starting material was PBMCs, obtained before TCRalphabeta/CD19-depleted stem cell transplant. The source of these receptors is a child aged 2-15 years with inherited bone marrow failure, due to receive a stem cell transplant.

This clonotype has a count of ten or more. CDR3 sequence: CASSSGTNYEQYF. The CDR3 DNA follows: TGCGCCAGCAGCTCAGGGACCAACTACGAGCAGTACTTC. The gene calls are TRBV5-1 and TRBJ2-7; either TRBD1 or TRBD2 may fit D (5 bases each). There are 13 residues in the CDR3. V lost 3 bases and J lost 3, with 10 bases in between. Germline CDR1 reads SGHRS; CDR2 reads YFSETQ.

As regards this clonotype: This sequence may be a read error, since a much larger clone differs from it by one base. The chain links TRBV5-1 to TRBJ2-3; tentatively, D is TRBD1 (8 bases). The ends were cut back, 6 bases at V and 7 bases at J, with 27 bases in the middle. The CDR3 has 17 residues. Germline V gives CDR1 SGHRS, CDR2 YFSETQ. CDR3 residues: CASTRQGRGSGSYTQYF. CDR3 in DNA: TGCGCCAGCACCCGACAGGGGAGGGGGAGCGGATCATATACGCAGTATTTT.

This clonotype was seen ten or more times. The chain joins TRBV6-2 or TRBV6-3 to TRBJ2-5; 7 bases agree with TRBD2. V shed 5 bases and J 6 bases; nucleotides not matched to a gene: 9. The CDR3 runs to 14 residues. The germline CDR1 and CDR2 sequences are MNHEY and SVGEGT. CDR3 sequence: CASSLLAEGKTQYF. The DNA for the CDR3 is TGTGCCAGCAGTCTCCTAGCGGAGGGGAAGACCCAGTACTTC.

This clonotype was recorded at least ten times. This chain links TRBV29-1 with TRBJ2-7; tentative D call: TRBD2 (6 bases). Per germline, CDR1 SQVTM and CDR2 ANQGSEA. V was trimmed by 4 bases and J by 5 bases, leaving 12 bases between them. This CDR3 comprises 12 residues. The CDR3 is CSVVETRDEQYF. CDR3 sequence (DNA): TGCAGCGTTGTGGAGACTAGGGACGAGCAGTACTTC.

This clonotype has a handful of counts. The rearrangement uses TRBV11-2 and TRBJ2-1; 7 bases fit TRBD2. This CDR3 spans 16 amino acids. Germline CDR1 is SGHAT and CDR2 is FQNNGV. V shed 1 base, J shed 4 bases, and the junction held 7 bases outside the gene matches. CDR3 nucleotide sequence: TGTGCCAGCAGCTTAGTCCCAGCGGGACTTTACAATGAGCAGTTCTTC. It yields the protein CASSLVPAGLYNEQFF.

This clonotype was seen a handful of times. The CDR3 nucleotides are TGTGCCAGCAGCCCGGGGGTAGCGGGAGGGCCTGTAAATGAGCAGTTCTTC. Its translation: CASSPGVAGGPVNEQFF. The chain is built from TRBV5-5 and TRBJ2-1; TRBD2 aligns across 11 bases. Germline lookup yields CDR1 SGHKS and CDR2 YYEKEE (reference sequence). The CDR3 consists of 17 residues. Trimming took 4 bases from V and 7 from J; bases not matched to a gene: 13. Looking up the rest from reference TRBV5-5 and TRBJ2-1 gives the full variable domain: DAGVTQSPTHLIKTRGQQVTLRCSPISGHKSVSWYQQVLGQGPQFIFQYYEKEERGRGNFPDRFSARQFPNYSSELNVNALLLGDSALYLCASSPGVAGGPVNEQFFGPGTRLTVL.

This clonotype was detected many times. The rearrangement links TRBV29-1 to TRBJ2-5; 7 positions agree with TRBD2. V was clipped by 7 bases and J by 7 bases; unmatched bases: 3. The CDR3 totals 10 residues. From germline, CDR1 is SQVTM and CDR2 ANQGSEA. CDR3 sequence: CSGGGGTQYF. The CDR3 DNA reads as TGCAGCGGGGGGGGTGGGACCCAGTACTTC.

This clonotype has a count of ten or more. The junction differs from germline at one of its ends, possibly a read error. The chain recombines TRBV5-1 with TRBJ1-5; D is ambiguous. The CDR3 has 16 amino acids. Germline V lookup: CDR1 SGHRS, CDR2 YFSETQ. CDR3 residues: CASSLTGNEGNQPQHF. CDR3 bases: TGTGCCAGCAGCTTGACCGGAAACGAGGGCAATCAGCCCCAGCATTTT.

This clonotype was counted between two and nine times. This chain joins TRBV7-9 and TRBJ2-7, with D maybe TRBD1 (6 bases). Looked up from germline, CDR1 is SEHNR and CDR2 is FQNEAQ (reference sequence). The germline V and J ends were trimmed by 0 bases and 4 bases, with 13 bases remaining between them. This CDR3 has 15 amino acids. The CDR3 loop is CASSLAKQGWYEQYF. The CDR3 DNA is TGTGCCAGCAGCTTAGCGAAACAGGGCTGGTACGAGCAGTACTTC. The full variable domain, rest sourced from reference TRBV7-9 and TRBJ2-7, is DTGVSQNPRHKITKRGQNVTFRCDPISEHNRLYWYRQTLGQGPEFLTYFQNEAQLEKSRLLSDRFSAERPKGSFSTLEIQRTEQGDSAMYLCASSLAKQGWYEQYFGPGTRLTVT.

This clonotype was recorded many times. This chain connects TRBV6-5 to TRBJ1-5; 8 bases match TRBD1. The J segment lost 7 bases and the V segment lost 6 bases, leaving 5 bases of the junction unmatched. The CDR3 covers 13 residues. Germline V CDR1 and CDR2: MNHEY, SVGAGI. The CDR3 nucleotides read TGTGCCAGCAGCACGGACAGGGAGCAGCCCCAGCATTTT. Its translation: CASSTDREQPQHF.

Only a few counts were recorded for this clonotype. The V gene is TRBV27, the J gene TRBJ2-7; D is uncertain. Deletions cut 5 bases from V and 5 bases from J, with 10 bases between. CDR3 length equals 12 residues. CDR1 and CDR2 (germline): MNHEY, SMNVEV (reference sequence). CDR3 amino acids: CASSPSPHEQYF. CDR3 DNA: TGTGCCAGCAGTCCCTCCCCGCACGAGCAGTACTTC.

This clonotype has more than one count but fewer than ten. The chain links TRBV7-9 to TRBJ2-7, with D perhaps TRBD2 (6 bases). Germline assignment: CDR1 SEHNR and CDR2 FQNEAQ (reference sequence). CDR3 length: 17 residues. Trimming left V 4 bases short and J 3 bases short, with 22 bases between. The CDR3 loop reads CASSSLMGGGLFYEQYF. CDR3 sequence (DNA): TGTGCCAGCAGCTCGCTTATGGGGGGAGGCCTTTTCTACGAGCAGTACTTC.

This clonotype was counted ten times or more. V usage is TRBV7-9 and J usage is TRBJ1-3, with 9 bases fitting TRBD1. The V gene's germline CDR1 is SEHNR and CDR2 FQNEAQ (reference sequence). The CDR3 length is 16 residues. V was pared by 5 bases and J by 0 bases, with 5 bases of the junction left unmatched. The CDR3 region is CASSTLQGASGNTIYF. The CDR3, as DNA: TGTGCCAGCAGCACCCTACAGGGGGCCTCTGGAAACACCATATATTTT.

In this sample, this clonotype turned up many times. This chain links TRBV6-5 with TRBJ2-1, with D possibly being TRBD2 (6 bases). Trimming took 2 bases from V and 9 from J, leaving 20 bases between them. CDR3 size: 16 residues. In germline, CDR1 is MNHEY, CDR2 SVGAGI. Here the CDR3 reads CASSYQASPLGGEQFF. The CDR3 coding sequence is TGTGCCAGCAGTTACCAAGCTAGTCCGCTGGGGGGTGAGCAGTTCTTC.

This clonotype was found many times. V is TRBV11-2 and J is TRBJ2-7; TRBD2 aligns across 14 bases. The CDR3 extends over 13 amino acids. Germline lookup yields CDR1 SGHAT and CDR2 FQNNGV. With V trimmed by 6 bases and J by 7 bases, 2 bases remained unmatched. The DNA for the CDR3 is TGTGCCAGCAGGGGACTAGCGGGAGTTGAGCAGTACTTC. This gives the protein CASRGLAGVEQYF.

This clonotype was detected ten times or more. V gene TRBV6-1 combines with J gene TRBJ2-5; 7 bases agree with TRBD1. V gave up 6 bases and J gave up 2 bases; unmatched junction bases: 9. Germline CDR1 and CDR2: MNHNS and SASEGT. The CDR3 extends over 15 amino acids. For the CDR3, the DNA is TGTGCCAGCAGGCCCTGGACAGGTCCACAAGAGACCCAGTACTTC. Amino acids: CASRPWTGPQETQYF.

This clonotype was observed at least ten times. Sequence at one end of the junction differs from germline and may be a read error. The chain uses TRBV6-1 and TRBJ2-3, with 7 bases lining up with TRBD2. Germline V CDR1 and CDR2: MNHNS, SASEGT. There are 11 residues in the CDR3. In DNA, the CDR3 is TGTGCCAGCAGGGAGATCGGGACTACCGTATTT. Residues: CASREIGTTVF.

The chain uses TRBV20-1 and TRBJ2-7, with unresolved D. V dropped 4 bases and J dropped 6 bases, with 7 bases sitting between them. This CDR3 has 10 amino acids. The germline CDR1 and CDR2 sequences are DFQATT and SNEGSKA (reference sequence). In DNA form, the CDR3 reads TGCAGTGCTACAATATTCGAGCAGTACTTC. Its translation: CSATIFEQYF.

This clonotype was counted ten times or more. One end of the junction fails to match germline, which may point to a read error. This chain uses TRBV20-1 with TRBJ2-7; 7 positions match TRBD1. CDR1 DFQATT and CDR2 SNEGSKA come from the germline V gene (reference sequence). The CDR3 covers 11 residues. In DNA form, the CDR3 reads TGCAGTGCCATAGACAGGGAACAGGGACCCTTC. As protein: CSAIDREQGPF.

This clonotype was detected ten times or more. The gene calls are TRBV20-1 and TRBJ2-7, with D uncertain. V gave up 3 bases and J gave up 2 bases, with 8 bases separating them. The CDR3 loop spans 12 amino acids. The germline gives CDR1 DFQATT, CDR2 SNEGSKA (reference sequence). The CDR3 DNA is TGCAGTGCTAGTGTCATGGCCTACGAGCAGTACTTC. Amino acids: CSASVMAYEQYF.

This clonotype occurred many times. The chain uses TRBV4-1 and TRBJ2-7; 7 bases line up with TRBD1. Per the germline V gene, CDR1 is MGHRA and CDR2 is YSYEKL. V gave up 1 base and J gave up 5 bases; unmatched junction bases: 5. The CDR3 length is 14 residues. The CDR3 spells CASSQGDRVDEQYF. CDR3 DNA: TGCGCCAGCAGCCAAGGCGACAGGGTGGACGAGCAGTACTTC.